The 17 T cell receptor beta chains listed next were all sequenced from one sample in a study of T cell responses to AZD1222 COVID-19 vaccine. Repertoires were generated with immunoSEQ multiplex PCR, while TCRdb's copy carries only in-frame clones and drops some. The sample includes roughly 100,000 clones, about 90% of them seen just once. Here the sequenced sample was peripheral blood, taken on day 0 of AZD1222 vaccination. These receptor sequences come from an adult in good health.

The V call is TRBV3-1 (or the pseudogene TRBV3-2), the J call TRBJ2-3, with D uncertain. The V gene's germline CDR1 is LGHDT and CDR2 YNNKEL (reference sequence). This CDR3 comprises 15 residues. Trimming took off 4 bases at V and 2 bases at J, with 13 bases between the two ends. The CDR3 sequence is CASSPPGPYTDTQYF. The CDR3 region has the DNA TGTGCCAGCAGCCCCCCCGGACCCTACACAGATACGCAGTATTTT.

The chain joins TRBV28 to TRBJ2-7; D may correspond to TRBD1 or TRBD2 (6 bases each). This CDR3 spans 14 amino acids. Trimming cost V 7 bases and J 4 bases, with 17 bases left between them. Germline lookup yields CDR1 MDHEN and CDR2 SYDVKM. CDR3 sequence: CASTLGGTRYEQYF. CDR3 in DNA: TGTGCCAGCACCCTAGGGGGGACCCGATACGAGCAGTACTTC.

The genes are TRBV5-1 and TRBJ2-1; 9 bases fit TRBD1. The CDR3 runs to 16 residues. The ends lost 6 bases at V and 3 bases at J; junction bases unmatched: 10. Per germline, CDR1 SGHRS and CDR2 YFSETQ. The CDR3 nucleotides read TGCGCCAGCACCCCAACAGGGGGCACAGTCTACAATGAGCAGTTCTTC. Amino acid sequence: CASTPTGGTVYNEQFF.

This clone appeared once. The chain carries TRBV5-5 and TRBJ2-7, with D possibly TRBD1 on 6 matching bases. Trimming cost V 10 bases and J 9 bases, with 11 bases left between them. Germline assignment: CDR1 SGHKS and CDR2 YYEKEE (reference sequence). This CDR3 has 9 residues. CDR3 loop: CAHQGGQYF. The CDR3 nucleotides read TGTGCCCACCAAGGGGGGCAGTACTTC.

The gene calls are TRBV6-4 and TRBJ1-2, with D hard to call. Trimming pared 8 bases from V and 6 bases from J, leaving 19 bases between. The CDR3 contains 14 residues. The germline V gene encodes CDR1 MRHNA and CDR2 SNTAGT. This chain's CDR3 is CASYRPPSMDGYTF. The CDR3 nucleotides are TGTGCCAGCTATAGGCCCCCCTCAATGGATGGCTACACCTTC.

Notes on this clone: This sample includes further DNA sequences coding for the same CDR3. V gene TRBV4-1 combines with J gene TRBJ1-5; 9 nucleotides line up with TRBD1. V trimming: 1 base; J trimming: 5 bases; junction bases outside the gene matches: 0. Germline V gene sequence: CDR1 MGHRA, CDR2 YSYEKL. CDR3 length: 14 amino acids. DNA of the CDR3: TGCGCCAGCAGCCAAGGGACAGGGGATCAGCCCCAGCATTTT. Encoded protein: CASSQGTGDQPQHF.

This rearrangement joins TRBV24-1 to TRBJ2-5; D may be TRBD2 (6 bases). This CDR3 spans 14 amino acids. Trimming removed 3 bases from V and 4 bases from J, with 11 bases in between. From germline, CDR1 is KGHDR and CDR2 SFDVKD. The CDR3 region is CATSDTTSSETQYF. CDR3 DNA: TGTGCCACCAGTGATACCACTAGCTCAGAGACCCAGTACTTC.

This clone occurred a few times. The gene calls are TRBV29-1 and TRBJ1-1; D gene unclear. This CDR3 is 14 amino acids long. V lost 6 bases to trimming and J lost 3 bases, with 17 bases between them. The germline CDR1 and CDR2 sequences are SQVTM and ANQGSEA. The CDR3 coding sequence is TGCAGCGTCGTACCGCTGGCCGACGACACTGAAGCTTTCTTT. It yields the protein CSVVPLADDTEAFF.

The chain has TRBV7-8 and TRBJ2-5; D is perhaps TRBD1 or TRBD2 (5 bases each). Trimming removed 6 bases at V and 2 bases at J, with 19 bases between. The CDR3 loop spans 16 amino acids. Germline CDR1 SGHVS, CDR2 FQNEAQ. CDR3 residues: CASSLLRDPVQETQYF. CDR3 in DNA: TGTGCCAGCAGTCTTCTCCGGGACCCTGTACAAGAGACCCAGTACTTC.

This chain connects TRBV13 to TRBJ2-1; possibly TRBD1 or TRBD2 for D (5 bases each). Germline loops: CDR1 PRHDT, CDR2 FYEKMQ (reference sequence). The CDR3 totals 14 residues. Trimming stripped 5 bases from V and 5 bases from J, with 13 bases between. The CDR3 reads CASSPPLGDNEQFF. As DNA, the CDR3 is TGTGCCAGCAGCCCTCCCTTGGGGGACAATGAGCAGTTCTTC.

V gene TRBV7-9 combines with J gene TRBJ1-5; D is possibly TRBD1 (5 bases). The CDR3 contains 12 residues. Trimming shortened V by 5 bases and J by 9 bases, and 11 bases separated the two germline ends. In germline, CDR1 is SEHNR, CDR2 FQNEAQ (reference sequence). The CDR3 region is CASSRGWRPQHF. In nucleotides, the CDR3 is TGTGCCAGCAGCCGGGGGTGGCGGCCCCAGCATTTT.

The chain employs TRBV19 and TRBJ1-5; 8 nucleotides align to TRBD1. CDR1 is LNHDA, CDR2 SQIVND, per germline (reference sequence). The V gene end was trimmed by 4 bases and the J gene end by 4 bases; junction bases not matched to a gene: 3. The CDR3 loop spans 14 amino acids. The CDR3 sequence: CASSRTGLNQPQHF. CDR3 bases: TGTGCCAGTAGTAGGACAGGGCTTAATCAGCCCCAGCATTTT.

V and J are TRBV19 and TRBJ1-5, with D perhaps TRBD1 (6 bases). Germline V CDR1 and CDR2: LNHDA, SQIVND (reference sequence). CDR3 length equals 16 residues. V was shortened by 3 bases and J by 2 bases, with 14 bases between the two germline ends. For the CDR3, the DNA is TGTGCCAGTAGTATGAGGGGGGGTCTGGGCAATCAGCCCCAGCATTTT. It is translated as CASSMRGGLGNQPQHF.

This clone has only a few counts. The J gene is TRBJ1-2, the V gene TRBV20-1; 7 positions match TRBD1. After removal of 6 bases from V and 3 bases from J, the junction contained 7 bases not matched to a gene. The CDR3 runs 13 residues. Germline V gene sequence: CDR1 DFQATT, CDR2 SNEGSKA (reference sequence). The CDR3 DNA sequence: TGCAGTGCCAGTAAAGGGGGCGACTATGGCTACACCTTC. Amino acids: CSASKGGDYGYTF.

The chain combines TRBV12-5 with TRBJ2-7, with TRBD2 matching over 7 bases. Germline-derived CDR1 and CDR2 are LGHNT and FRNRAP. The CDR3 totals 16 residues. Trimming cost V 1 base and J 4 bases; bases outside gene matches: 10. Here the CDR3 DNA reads TGTGCTAGTGGTTTGGCGATCGGGACTACACCGTACGAGCAGTACTTC. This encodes CASGLAIGTTPYEQYF.

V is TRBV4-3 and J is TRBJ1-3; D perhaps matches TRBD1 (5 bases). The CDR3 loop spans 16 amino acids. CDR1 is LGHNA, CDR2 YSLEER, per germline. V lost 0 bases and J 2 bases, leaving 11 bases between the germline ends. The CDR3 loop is CASSQDRQLPGNTIYF. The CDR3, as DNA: TGCGCCAGCAGCCAAGACCGACAGCTACCTGGAAACACCATATATTTT.

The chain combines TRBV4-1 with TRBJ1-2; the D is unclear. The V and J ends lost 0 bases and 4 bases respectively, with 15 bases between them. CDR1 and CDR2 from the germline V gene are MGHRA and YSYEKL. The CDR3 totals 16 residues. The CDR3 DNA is TGCGCCAGCAGCCAAGATCTCAGAAACAAGGTCTATGGCTACACCTTC. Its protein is CASSQDLRNKVYGYTF.